The rows below give T cell receptor beta chains drawn from one sample of a study of blood T cells in healthy people across ages. TCRdb ran MiXCR on the 5' RACE reads and lists one entry per CDR3 protein. This table holds roughly 680,000 distinct CDR3 sequences, roughly 50% found once. The specimen sequenced was blood. The receptors come from an older woman in good health. Both conserved end residues are part of each CDR3. D genes are given only for firm matches. Clone size is shown for a subset of rows, as once, few, many or a class of expanded clone.

D: TRBD2
V: TRBV7-7
size: .
J: TRBJ2-7
DNA: TGTGCCAGCAGTCCCACCCGCGGGGGCTACGAGCAGTACTTC
CDR3: CASSPTRGGYEQYF

D: .
V: TRBV5-1
size: .
J: TRBJ1-1
DNA: TGCGCCAGCAGCTTGGTGAGCGACACTGAAGCTTTCTTT
CDR3: CASSLVSDTEAFF

D: TRBD2
V: TRBV20-1
size: few
J: TRBJ2-7
DNA: TGCAGTGCTAGACCAAGGACTAGCGGGAGCAGGTACGAGCAGTACTTC
CDR3: CSARPRTSGSRYEQYF

D: .
V: TRBV20-1
size: few
J: TRBJ2-7
DNA: TGCAGTGCTAGAGGGGGGTACTACGAGCAGTACTTC
CDR3: CSARGGYYEQYF

D: .
V: TRBV6-5
size: .
J: TRBJ2-1
DNA: TGTGCCAGCAGTTACGGGGACTCCGAACCCAATGAGCAGTTCTTC
CDR3: CASSYGDSEPNEQFF

D: TRBD2
V: TRBV6-6
size: few
J: TRBJ2-5
DNA: TGTGCCAGCAGACCCGGACTAGCGCGCCAAGAGACCCAGTACTTC
CDR3: CASRPGLARQETQYF

D: .
V: TRBV29-1
size: few
J: TRBJ2-1
DNA: TGCAGCGTTGTTCGTAAAGGAGAGCAGTTCTTC
CDR3: CSVVRKGEQFF

D: .
V: TRBV28
size: .
J: TRBJ2-5
DNA: TGTGCCAGCAGTCCCGAAGGGGGAGGGAAAGAGACCCAGTACTTC
CDR3: CASSPEGGGKETQYF

D: .
V: TRBV28
size: .
J: TRBJ1-2
DNA: TGTGCCAGCAGCTTAAGTGAATATGGCTACACCTTC
CDR3: CASSLSEYGYTF

D: .
V: TRBV7-9
size: once
J: TRBJ1-1
DNA: TGTGCCAGCAGCCACATATCCGGGCAAGTCATGAACACTGAAGCTTTCTTT
CDR3: CASSHISGQVMNTEAFF

D: TRBD2
V: TRBV6-6
size: .
J: TRBJ2-2
DNA: TGTGCCAGCAGTTACCGTGGGACTAGCGGGAGCGGGGAGCTGTTTTTT
CDR3: CASSYRGTSGSGELFF

D: .
V: TRBV29-1
size: few
J: TRBJ2-7
DNA: TGCAGCGTTGGGCAGGGATCCGAGCAGTACTTC
CDR3: CSVGQGSEQYF

D: .
V: TRBV6-1
size: .
J: TRBJ2-5
DNA: TGTGCCAGCAGCTCAGGGTACCAAGAGACCCAGTACTTC
CDR3: CASSSGYQETQYF

D: TRBD2
V: TRBV29-1
size: few
J: TRBJ2-2
DNA: TGCAGCGTACTGATAGCGGGAGTCTTCACCGGGGAGCTGTTTTTT
CDR3: CSVLIAGVFTGELFF

D: .
V: TRBV7-2
size: .
J: TRBJ1-1
DNA: TGTGCCAGCACCTCGACGGCAGGGAATGAAGCTTTCTTT
CDR3: CASTSTAGNEAFF

D: .
V: TRBV3-1
size: few
J: TRBJ1-2
DNA: TGTGCCAGCAGTCATAATCAGCGTAACTATGGCTACACCTTC
CDR3: CASSHNQRNYGYTF

D: TRBD2
V: TRBV4-2
size: .
J: TRBJ2-7
DNA: TGTGCCAGCAGCCAAGAGGCTAGCGGTCCCTCCTACGAGCAGTACTTC
CDR3: CASSQEASGPSYEQYF

D: .
V: TRBV7-9
size: few
J: TRBJ1-2
DNA: TGTGCCAGCAGCCTCCGAGAAGGGGGGATCTATGGCTACACCTTC
CDR3: CASSLREGGIYGYTF

D: .
V: TRBV28
size: .
J: TRBJ2-1
DNA: TGTGCCAGCAATCCCGGGGGAAGGTACAATGAGCAGTTCTTC
CDR3: CASNPGGRYNEQFF

D: TRBD1
V: TRBV20-1
size: few
J: TRBJ2-7
DNA: TGCAGTGCTAATGGTCACAGGGGGCTCCCCTACGAGCAGTACTTC
CDR3: CSANGHRGLPYEQYF

D: TRBD1
V: TRBV7-2
size: few
J: TRBJ1-5
DNA: TGTGCCAGCAGGCGGGACAGGGCCAATCAGCCCCAGCATTTT
CDR3: CASRRDRANQPQHF

D: TRBD1
V: TRBV5-1
size: .
J: TRBJ2-4
DNA: TGCGCCAGCAGCTTGACATCGGGACAGACCTCAAGGAACATTCAGTACTTC
CDR3: CASSLTSGQTSRNIQYF

D: .
V: TRBV2
size: .
J: TRBJ2-1
DNA: TGTGCCAGCAGTGATGTGGGGGTAGCAGGAGTCAATGAGCAGTTCTTC
CDR3: CASSDVGVAGVNEQFF

D: .
V: TRBV20-1
size: few
J: TRBJ2-1
DNA: TGCAGTGCTAGTCAGGGACTTATATACAATGAGCAGTTCTTC
CDR3: CSASQGLIYNEQFF

D: .
V: TRBV9
size: .
J: TRBJ1-1
DNA: TGTGCCAGCAGCGCCCAGGAAGGGAACACTGAAGCTTTCTTT
CDR3: CASSAQEGNTEAFF

D: .
V: TRBV9
size: once
J: TRBJ1-1
DNA: TGTGCCAGCAGCGTAGCCCAGAACACTGAAGCTTTCTTT
CDR3: CASSVAQNTEAFF

D: .
V: TRBV20-1
size: .
J: TRBJ2-5
DNA: TGCAGTGCTCCTGGGTTAGCGGAGACCCAGTACTTC
CDR3: CSAPGLAETQYF

D: TRBD1
V: TRBV29-1
size: few
J: TRBJ2-7
DNA: TGCAGCGTGATACGGGGACAGTTGGGGTACGAGCAGTACTTC
CDR3: CSVIRGQLGYEQYF

D: TRBD2
V: TRBV20-1
size: many
J: TRBJ2-3
DNA: TGCAGTGCTAGAGATTCTAGCGGGAGGGGATTCACAGATACGCAGTATTTT
CDR3: CSARDSSGRGFTDTQYF

D: TRBD1
V: TRBV28
size: few
J: TRBJ2-2
DNA: TGTGCCAGCAGTCCCAGCCGGGACAGGGGCGCCGGGGAGCTGTTTTTT
CDR3: CASSPSRDRGAGELFF

D: TRBD1
V: TRBV20-1
size: .
J: TRBJ1-1
DNA: TGCAGTGCTCCTTACAGGGGGACCACTGAAGCTTTCTTT
CDR3: CSAPYRGTTEAFF

D: TRBD1
V: TRBV7-6
size: .
J: TRBJ1-4
DNA: TGTGCCAGCAGCCCCCGACAGGGGGCGTACGAAAAACTGTTTTTT
CDR3: CASSPRQGAYEKLFF

D: .
V: TRBV20-1
size: .
J: TRBJ1-3
DNA: TGCAGTGTCGAAACAGGGTCTGGAAACACCATATATTTT
CDR3: CSVETGSGNTIYF

D: .
V: TRBV13
size: few
J: TRBJ2-7
DNA: TGTGCCAGCAGGTCGGACTATTCCTACGAGCAGTACTTC
CDR3: CASRSDYSYEQYF

D: .
V: TRBV9
size: few
J: TRBJ2-7
DNA: TGTGCCAGCAGCGTCGACCCCAGGTCCGAGCAGTACTTC
CDR3: CASSVDPRSEQYF

D: TRBD1
V: TRBV20-1
size: .
J: TRBJ2-5
DNA: TGCAGTGCTAGAGATGACGGGACAGGGGCAGAGACCCAGTACTTC
CDR3: CSARDDGTGAETQYF

D: .
V: TRBV7-2
size: .
J: TRBJ2-7
DNA: TGTGCCAGCAGCGACCGCCGCGGGGGCACCTACGAGCAGTACTTC
CDR3: CASSDRRGGTYEQYF

D: .
V: TRBV9
size: .
J: TRBJ2-4
DNA: TGTGCCAGCAGCCCATACTTAACCCTAGCCAAAAACATTCAGTACTTC
CDR3: CASSPYLTLAKNIQYF

D: .
V: TRBV20-1
size: .
J: TRBJ2-3
DNA: TGCAGTGCGTCTCTAGAAGGCCCCACAGATACGCAGTATTTT
CDR3: CSASLEGPTDTQYF

D: TRBD2
V: TRBV7-2
size: .
J: TRBJ2-1
DNA: TGTGCCAGCAGCTTAGGTCTAGCGGTCAATGAGCAGTTCTTC
CDR3: CASSLGLAVNEQFF

D: TRBD1
V: TRBV7-9
size: few
J: TRBJ2-1
DNA: TGTGCCAGCAGCCCCAGGAGACAGGGGGTGAATGAGCAGTTCTTC
CDR3: CASSPRRQGVNEQFF

D: .
V: TRBV7-8
size: .
J: TRBJ1-1
DNA: TGTGCCAGCAGCTTAGAGCAGGGGAGGGAAACTGAAGCTTTCTTT
CDR3: CASSLEQGRETEAFF

D: TRBD2
V: TRBV4-3
size: .
J: TRBJ2-1
DNA: TGCGCCAGCAGCCGACAACTAGCGGGAGGTTCTAATGAGCAGTTCTTC
CDR3: CASSRQLAGGSNEQFF

D: TRBD2
V: TRBV20-1
size: .
J: TRBJ2-4
DNA: TGCAGTGCTAGAAAAGCGGGATTGCTTCTAGCCAAAAACATTCAGTACTTC
CDR3: CSARKAGLLLAKNIQYF

D: TRBD2
V: TRBV10-3
size: few
J: TRBJ2-3
DNA: TGTGCCATCAGGCGACTAGCGGGTAGCACAGATACGCAGTATTTT
CDR3: CAIRRLAGSTDTQYF

D: TRBD1
V: TRBV5-6
size: .
J: TRBJ2-7
DNA: TGTGCCAGCAGCTTCCGGGACAGGGACGTGGGCGAGCAGTACTTC
CDR3: CASSFRDRDVGEQYF

D: .
V: TRBV10-3
size: .
J: TRBJ2-1
DNA: TGTGCCATCAGGGAGGGAATGGACTACAATGAGCAGTTCTTC
CDR3: CAIREGMDYNEQFF

D: .
V: TRBV18
size: few
J: TRBJ1-1
DNA: TGTGCCAGCTCACCACCGAGCCTGACTGAAGCTTTCTTT
CDR3: CASSPPSLTEAFF

D: .
V: TRBV25-1
size: .
J: TRBJ2-7
DNA: TGTGCCAGCAGTGAATCCGGGGAAAACGAGCAGTACTTC
CDR3: CASSESGENEQYF

D: .
V: TRBV20-1
size: few
J: TRBJ1-2
DNA: TGCAGTGCTCCCTTGGGGAGCTATGGCTACACCTTC
CDR3: CSAPLGSYGYTF

D: .
V: TRBV18
size: once
J: TRBJ2-7
DNA: TGTGCCAGCTCACCAGCGGCCTACAATGAGCAGTACTTC
CDR3: CASSPAAYNEQYF

D: TRBD2
V: TRBV6-1
size: .
J: TRBJ2-3
DNA: TGTGCCAGCGAACGAGGTTTGCTAGCGGGAGGTCAAGATACGCAGTATTTT
CDR3: CASERGLLAGGQDTQYF

D: .
V: TRBV7-2
size: .
J: TRBJ2-7
DNA: TGTGCCAGCAGCTTAAACAGCGCAGACTACGAGCAGTACTTC
CDR3: CASSLNSADYEQYF

D: .
V: TRBV5-1
size: .
J: TRBJ2-1
DNA: TGCGCCAGCAGCTTGCCGGGATCCAATGAGCAGTTCTTC
CDR3: CASSLPGSNEQFF

D: TRBD2
V: TRBV5-1
size: .
J: TRBJ2-3
DNA: TGCGCCAGCAGCGCCGGGACTAGCGGGAAGGATACGCAGTATTTT
CDR3: CASSAGTSGKDTQYF

D: .
V: TRBV19
size: .
J: TRBJ1-1
DNA: TGTGCCAGTAGTCCCAGGGTAGATGACACTGAAGCTTTCTTT
CDR3: CASSPRVDDTEAFF